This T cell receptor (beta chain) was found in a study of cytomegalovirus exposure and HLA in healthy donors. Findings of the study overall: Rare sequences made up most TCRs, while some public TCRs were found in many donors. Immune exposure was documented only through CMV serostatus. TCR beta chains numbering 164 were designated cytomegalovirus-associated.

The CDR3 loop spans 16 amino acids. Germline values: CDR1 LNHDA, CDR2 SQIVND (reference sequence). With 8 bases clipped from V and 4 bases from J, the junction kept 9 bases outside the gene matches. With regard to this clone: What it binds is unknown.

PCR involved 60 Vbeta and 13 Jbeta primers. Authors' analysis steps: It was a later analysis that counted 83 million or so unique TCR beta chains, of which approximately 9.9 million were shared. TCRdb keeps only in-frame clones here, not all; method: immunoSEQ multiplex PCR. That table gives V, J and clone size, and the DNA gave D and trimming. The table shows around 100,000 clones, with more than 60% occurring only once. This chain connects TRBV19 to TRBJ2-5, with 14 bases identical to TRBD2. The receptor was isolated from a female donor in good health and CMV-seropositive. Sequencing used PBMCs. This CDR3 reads CASSGTSGRWGETQYF. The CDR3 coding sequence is TGTGCCAGTTCCGGGACTAGCGGGAGATGGGGAGAGACCCAGTACTTC.